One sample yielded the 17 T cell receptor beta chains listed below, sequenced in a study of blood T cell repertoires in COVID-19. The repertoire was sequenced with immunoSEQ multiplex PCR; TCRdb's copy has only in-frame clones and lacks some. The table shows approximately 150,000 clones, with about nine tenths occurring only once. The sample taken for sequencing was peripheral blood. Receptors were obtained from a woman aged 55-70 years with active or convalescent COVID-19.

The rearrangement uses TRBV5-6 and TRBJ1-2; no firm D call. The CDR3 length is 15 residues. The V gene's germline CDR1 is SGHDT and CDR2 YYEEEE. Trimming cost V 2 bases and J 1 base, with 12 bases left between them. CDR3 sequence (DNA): TGTGCCAGCAGCTTTATAACGGGAAATAACTATGGCTACACCTTC. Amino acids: CASSFITGNNYGYTF.

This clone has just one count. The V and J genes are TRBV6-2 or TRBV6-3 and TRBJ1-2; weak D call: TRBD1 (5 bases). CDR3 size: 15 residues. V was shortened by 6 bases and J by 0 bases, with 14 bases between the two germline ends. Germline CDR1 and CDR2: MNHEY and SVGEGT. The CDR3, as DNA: TGTGCCAGCAGCTCCGTCGGACAAACTAACTATGGCTACACCTTC. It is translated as CASSSVGQTNYGYTF.

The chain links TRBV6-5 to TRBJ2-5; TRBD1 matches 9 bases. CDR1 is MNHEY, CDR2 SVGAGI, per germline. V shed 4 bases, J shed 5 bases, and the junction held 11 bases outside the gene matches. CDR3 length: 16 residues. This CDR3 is CASSSGTGWRVETQYF. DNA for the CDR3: TGTGCCAGCAGTTCCGGGACAGGGTGGCGGGTTGAGACCCAGTACTTC.

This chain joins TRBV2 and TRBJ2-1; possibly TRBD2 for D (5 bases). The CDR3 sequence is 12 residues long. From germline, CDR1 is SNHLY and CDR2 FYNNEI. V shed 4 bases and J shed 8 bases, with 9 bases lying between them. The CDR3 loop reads CASSAAEDEQFF. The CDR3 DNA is TGTGCCAGCAGTGCGGCGGAGGATGAGCAGTTCTTC.

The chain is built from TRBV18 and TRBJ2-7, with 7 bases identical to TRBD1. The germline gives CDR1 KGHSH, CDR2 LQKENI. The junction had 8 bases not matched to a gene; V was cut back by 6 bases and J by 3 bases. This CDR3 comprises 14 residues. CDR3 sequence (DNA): TGTGCCAGCTCCCTGAGACAGGGCGGCTACGAGCAGTACTTC. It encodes CASSLRQGGYEQYF.

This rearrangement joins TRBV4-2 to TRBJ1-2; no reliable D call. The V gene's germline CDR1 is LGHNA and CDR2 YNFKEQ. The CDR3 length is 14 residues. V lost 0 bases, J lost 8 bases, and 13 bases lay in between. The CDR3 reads CASSQEYTAVGYTF. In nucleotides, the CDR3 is TGTGCCAGCAGCCAAGAGTATACCGCAGTCGGCTACACCTTC.

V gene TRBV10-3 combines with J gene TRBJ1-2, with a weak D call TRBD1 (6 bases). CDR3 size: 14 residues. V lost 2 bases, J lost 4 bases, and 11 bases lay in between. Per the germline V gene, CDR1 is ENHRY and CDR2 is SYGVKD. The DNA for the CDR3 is TGTGCCATCAGTGAGCCCGGGACACTCTATGGCTACACCTTC. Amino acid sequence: CAISEPGTLYGYTF.

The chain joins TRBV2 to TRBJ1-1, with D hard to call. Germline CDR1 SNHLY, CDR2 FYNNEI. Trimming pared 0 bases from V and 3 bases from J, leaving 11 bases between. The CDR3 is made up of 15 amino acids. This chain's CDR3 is CASSEAPGSYTEAFF. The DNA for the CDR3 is TGTGCCAGCAGTGAAGCGCCCGGGTCGTACACTGAAGCTTTCTTT. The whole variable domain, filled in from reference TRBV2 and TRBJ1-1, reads EPEVTQTPSHQVTQMGQEVILRCVPISNHLYFYWYRQILGQKVEFLVSFYNNEISEKSEIFDDQFSVERPDGSNFTLKIRSTKLEDSAMYFCASSEAPGSYTEAFFGQGTRLTVV.

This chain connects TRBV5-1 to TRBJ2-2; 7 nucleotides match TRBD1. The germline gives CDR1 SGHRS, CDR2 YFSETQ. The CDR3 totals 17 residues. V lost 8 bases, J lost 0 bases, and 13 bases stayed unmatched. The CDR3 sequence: CASSGQVITANTGELFF. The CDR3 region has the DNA TGCGCCAGTTCAGGACAGGTCATCACAGCGAACACCGGGGAGCTGTTTTTT.

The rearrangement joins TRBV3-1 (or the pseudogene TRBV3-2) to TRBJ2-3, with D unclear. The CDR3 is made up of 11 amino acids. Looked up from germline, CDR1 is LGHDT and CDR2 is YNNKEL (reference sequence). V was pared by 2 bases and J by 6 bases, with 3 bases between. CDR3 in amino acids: CASSQLDTQYF. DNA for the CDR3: TGTGCCAGCAGCCAACTGGATACGCAGTATTTT.

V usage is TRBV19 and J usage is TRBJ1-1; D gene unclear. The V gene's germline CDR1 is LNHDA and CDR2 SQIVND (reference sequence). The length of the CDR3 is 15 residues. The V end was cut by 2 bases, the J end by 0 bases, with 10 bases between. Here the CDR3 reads CASSISGGVNTEAFF. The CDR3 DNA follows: TGTGCCAGTAGTATAAGTGGCGGAGTGAACACTGAAGCTTTCTTT.

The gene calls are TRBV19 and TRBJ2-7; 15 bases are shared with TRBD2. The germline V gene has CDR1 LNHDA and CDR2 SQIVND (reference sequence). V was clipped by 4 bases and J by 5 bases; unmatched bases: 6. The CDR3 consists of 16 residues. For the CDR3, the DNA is TGTGCCAGTAGTACGGGACTAGCGGGGGGTAAAGACGAGCAGTACTTC. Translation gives CASSTGLAGGKDEQYF. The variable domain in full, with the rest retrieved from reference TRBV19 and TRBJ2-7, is DGGITQSPKYLFRKEGQNVTLSCEQNLNHDAMYWYRQDPGQGLRLIYYSQIVNDFQKGDIAEGYSVSREKKESFPLTVTSAQKNPTAFYLCASSTGLAGGKDEQYFGPGTRLTVT.

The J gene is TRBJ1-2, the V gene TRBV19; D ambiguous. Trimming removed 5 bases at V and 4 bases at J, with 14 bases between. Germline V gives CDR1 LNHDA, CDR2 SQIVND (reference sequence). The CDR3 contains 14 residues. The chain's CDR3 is CASSPERTRYGYTF. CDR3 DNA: TGTGCCAGTAGTCCCGAACGGACTCGCTATGGCTACACCTTC.

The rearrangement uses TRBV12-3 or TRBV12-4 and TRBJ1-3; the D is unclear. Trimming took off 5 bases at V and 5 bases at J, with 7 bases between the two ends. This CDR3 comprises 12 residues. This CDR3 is CASSADRNTIYF. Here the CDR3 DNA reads TGTGCCAGCAGTGCCGACAGAAACACCATATATTTT.

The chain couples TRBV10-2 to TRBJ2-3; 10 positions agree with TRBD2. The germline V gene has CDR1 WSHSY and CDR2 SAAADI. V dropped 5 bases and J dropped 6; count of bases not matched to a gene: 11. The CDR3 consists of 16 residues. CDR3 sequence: CASSLSGGAGLDTQYF. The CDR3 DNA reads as TGCGCCAGCAGTCTGAGCGGGGGGGCCGGGTTGGATACGCAGTATTTT.

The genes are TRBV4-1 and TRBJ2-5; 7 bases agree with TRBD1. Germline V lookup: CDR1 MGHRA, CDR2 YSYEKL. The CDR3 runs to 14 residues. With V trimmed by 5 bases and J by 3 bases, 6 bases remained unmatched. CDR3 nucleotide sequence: TGCGCCAGCAGCTTGCGAACAGGGGAAGAGACCCAGTACTTC. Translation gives CASSLRTGEETQYF.

CDR3 DNA: TGTGCTAGTGGTTTGGTACTGGGAGGCTCCTATAATTCACCCCTCCACTTT. This encodes CASGLVLGGSYNSPLHF. The chain carries TRBV12-5 and TRBJ1-6; D gene ambiguous. Germline V lookup: CDR1 LGHNT, CDR2 FRNRAP. This CDR3 contains 17 residues. The V end was cut by 0 bases, the J end by 0 bases, with 9 bases between. Using reference TRBV12-5 and TRBJ1-6 for the parts outside the CDR3, the full variable domain is DARVTQTPRHKVTEMGQEVTMRCQPILGHNTVFWYRQTMMQGLELLAYFRNRAPLDDSGMPKDRFSAEMPDATLATLKIQPSEPRDSAVYFCASGLVLGGSYNSPLHFGNGTRLTVT.